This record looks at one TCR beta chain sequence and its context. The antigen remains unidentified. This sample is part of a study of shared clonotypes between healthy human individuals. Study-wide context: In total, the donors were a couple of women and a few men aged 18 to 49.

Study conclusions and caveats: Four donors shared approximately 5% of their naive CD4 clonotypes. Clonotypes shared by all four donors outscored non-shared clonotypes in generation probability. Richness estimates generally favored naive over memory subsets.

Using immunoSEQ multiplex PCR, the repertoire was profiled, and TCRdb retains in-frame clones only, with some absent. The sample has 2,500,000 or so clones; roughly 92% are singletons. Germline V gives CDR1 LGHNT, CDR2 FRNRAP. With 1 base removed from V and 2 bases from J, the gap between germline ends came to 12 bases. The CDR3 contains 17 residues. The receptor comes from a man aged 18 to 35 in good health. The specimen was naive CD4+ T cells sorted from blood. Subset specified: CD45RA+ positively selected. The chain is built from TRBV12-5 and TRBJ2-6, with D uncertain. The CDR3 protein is CASGLARLFTGANVLTF. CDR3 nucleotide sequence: TGTGCTAGTGGTTTGGCCAGACTGTTCACTGGGGCCAACGTCCTGACTTTC. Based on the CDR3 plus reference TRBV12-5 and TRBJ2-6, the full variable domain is DARVTQTPRHKVTEMGQEVTMRCQPILGHNTVFWYRQTMMQGLELLAYFRNRAPLDDSGMPKDRFSAEMPDATLATLKIQPSEPRDSAVYFCASGLARLFTGANVLTFGAGSRLTVL.